This TCR beta chain was captured by sequencing in a study of T cell responses to AZD1222 COVID-19 vaccine. Notes on the study in general: The sample set comprised mostly white British donors with more females, and clonal diversity was possibly underestimated. Baseline seropositivity characterized only a handful of AZD1222 recipients. Close to half of spike-specific TCRs reportedly recognize unmutated variant regions. Sampled repertoires all dated from after the peak T cell response.

This CDR3 has 15 amino acids. J gave up 8 bases and V 0 bases, and 6 bases lay outside the gene matches. CDR1 and CDR2 from the germline V gene are SGHDT and YYEEEE. Assay used: immunoSEQ multiplex PCR; TCRdb lists only in-frame clones, some missing. In the table there are 100,000 or so clones, 80% to 95% of which are singletons. In regard to this clone: Its target is not known.

This chain links TRBV5-6 with TRBJ2-1; 9 positions agree with TRBD2. This TCR derives from an adult who received the AZD1222 COVID-19 vaccine. Sequences were derived from peripheral blood, sampled 28 days after the second AZD1222 dose. The DNA of the CDR3 is TGTGCCAGCAGCTTGGGAGCGGGGGGCCAGGATGAGCAGTTCTTC. This encodes CASSLGAGGQDEQFF.